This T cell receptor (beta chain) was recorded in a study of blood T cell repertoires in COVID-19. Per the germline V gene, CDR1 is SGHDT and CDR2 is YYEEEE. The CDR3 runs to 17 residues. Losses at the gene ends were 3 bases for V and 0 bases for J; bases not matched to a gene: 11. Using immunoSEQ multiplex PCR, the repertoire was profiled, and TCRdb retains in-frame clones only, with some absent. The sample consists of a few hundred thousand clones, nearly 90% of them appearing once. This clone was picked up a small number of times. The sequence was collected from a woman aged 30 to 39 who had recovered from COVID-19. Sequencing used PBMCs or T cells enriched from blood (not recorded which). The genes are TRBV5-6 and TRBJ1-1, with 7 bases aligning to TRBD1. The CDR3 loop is CASSSTGDSRMNTEAFF. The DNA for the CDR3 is TGTGCCAGCAGCTCAACTGGGGACAGCAGAATGAACACTGAAGCTTTCTTT. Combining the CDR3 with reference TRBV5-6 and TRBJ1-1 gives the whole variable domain DAGVTQSPTHLIKTRGQQVTLRCSPKSGHDTVSWYQQALGQGPQFIFQYYEEEERQRGNFPDRFSGHQFPNYSSELNVNALLLGDSALYLCASSSTGDSRMNTEAFFGQGTRLTVV.